These T cell receptor beta chains were read from a single sample in a study of T cell responses to AZD1222 COVID-19 vaccine. Assay used: immunoSEQ multiplex PCR; TCRdb lists only in-frame clones, some missing. The table lists about 150,000 clones, about 88% of them singletons. Sequenced here: peripheral blood, sampled on day 0 of AZD1222 vaccination. These receptors came from an adult in good health. The CDR3 runs from the conserved cysteine through the conserved F or W. The D gene is left open where the match is weak. Not all rows give a size; the values are once, few, many and, for expanded clones, a class.

j_gene | abundance | v_gene | d_gene | CDR3aa | CDR3nt
TRBJ1-5 | - | TRBV6-5 | - | CASSSQGNQPQHF | TGTGCCAGCAGCTCACAGGGTAATCAGCCCCAGCATTTT
TRBJ1-1 | - | TRBV27 | - | CASKRGRTSREAFF | TGTGCCAGCAAGAGGGGACGAACCTCACGGGAAGCTTTCTTT
TRBJ2-1 | - | TRBV19 | - | CASSLGPGLSHDNEQFF | TGTGCCAGTAGTCTCGGCCCGGGACTCTCTCATGACAATGAGCAGTTCTTC
TRBJ2-7 | - | TRBV20-1 | - | CSARDQLEQYF | TGCAGTGCTAGAGATCAGCTCGAGCAGTACTTC
TRBJ2-5 | - | TRBV7-2 | - | CASSPDIQETQYF | TGTGCCAGCAGCCCTGACATCCAAGAGACCCAGTACTTC
TRBJ1-5 | - | TRBV6-2/TRBV6-3 | - | CASSLQYLGRNQPQHF | TGTGCCAGCAGTTTACAGTATCTAGGAAGGAATCAGCCCCAGCATTTT
TRBJ2-7 | - | TRBV18 | TRBD1 | CASSSGQYYEQYF | TGTGCCAGCTCATCGGGACAGTACTACGAGCAGTACTTC
TRBJ1-5 | once | TRBV7-8 | TRBD1 | CASSPGTGGSQPQHF | TGTGCCAGCAGCCCCGGGACAGGGGGCAGTCAGCCCCAGCATTTT
TRBJ1-5 | - | TRBV28 | - | CASGANQPQHF | TGTGCCTCGGGGGCTAATCAGCCCCAGCATTTT
TRBJ2-5 | - | TRBV6-6 | TRBD2 | CASRKTSGRYQETQYF | TGTGCCAGCAGGAAAACTAGCGGACGGTACCAAGAGACCCAGTACTTC
TRBJ2-7 | - | TRBV28 | - | CASTTGVPSYEQYF | TGTGCCAGCACCACGGGGGTTCCCTCCTACGAGCAGTACTTC
TRBJ2-1 | - | TRBV7-8 | TRBD2 | CASSLQGWEGEQFF | TGTGCCAGCAGCTTACAGGGTTGGGAGGGTGAGCAGTTCTTC
TRBJ1-4 | - | TRBV4-3 | - | CASSHRGDEKLFF | TGCGCCAGCAGCCACCGGGGTGATGAAAAACTGTTTTTT
TRBJ2-1 | - | TRBV14 | TRBD2 | CASSQDYLAGGGNEQFF | TGTGCCAGCAGCCAAGATTATCTAGCGGGAGGAGGCAATGAGCAGTTCTTC
TRBJ1-6 | - | TRBV5-1 | - | CASSLADRRPYNSPLHF | TGCGCCAGCAGCTTGGCAGACAGGCGTCCCTATAATTCACCCCTCCACTTT
TRBJ1-2 | - | TRBV5-1 | TRBD1 | CASSEDRDYGYTF | TGCGCCAGCAGCGAAGACAGGGACTATGGCTACACCTTC
TRBJ2-3 | - | TRBV2 | TRBD2 | CASSRRLAGPDTQYF | TGTGCCAGCTCAAGGCGCCTAGCGGGTCCAGATACGCAGTATTTT
TRBJ1-1 | few | TRBV5-6 | - | CASSVIDRENTEAFF | TGTGCCAGCAGCGTGATAGATCGGGAGAACACTGAAGCTTTCTTT
TRBJ1-5 | - | TRBV19 | - | CASSIGFGWSQPQHF | TGTGCCAGTAGTATAGGCTTTGGTTGGAGTCAGCCCCAGCATTTT
TRBJ2-4 | - | TRBV5-5 | - | CASSLAVTENIQYF | TGTGCCAGCAGCTTGGCCGTGACAGAAAACATTCAGTACTTC
TRBJ2-2 | - | TRBV5-4 | TRBD2 | CASSLTSGKTRELFF | TGTGCCAGCAGCCTGACGAGCGGGAAAACGAGGGAGCTGTTTTTT
TRBJ1-4 | - | TRBV28 | - | CASRPTGRWEKLFF | TGTGCCAGCAGGCCGACAGGCCGATGGGAAAAACTGTTTTTT
TRBJ2-7 | - | TRBV5-4 | - | CASSLLPGEEQYF | TGTGCCAGCAGCTTGCTTCCCGGGGAGGAGCAGTACTTC
TRBJ1-2 | - | TRBV28 | TRBD1 | CATQGRQGAFYGYTF | TGTGCCACCCAAGGGAGACAGGGGGCTTTTTACGGCTACACCTTC
TRBJ1-2 | - | TRBV7-9 | - | CASSPVGGDFSF | TGTGCCAGCAGCCCTGTGGGGGGCGATTTTTCCTTC
TRBJ1-1 | - | TRBV5-8 | - | CASSSGHDLGAFF | TGTGCCAGCAGCTCCGGCCACGACCTTGGGGCTTTCTTT
TRBJ1-2 | - | TRBV7-2 | - | CASSFSKGYGYTF | TGTGCCAGCAGCTTTTCCAAAGGCTATGGCTACACCTTC
TRBJ1-1 | - | TRBV29-1 | - | CSVLRGNTEAFF | TGCAGCGTTCTTAGGGGTAACACTGAAGCTTTCTTT
TRBJ2-1 | - | TRBV9 | TRBD2 | CASSDSGDAYNEQFF | TGTGCCAGCAGCGATAGCGGGGACGCCTACAATGAGCAGTTCTTC
TRBJ2-7 | - | TRBV6-5 | TRBD2 | CASSSHSGAGEQYF | TGTGCCAGCAGTTCCCATTCGGGAGCGGGGGAGCAGTACTTC
TRBJ1-6 | - | TRBV30 | - | CAWMIFPNSPLHF | TGTGCCTGGATGATATTCCCTAATTCACCCCTCCACTTT
TRBJ2-7 | - | TRBV5-4 | TRBD1 | CASSSNRGRYEQYF | TGTGCCAGCAGCTCGAACAGGGGGCGTTACGAGCAGTACTTC
TRBJ2-2 | - | TRBV29-1 | - | CSVATGSTGELFF | TGCAGCGTCGCTACAGGGAGCACCGGGGAGCTGTTTTTT